The clone carrying this TCR beta chain was counted between two and nine times. Some clones are missing from TCRdb's copy, which holds only in-frame ones; the method was immunoSEQ multiplex PCR. The table shows 150,000 or so clones, with around 85% occurring only once. The data stem from a study of blood T cell repertoires in COVID-19. Study-wide background: T cells, B-cell-depleted T cells, or PBMCs supplied cDNA or gDNA.

Germline assignment: CDR1 SGHRS and CDR2 YFSETQ. The ends lost 0 bases at V and 6 bases at J; junction bases unmatched: 2. This CDR3 is 15 amino acids long. The receptor comes from a man in his 60s with acute or convalescent COVID-19. This chain joins TRBV5-1 and TRBJ2-1; TRBD2 matches 11 bases. The sequencing input was peripheral blood. As DNA, the CDR3 is TGCGCCAGCAGCTTGGAAACTAGCGGGGGCAATGAGCAGTTCTTC. This sequence encodes CASSLETSGGNEQFF.